Below, 22 T cell receptor beta chains from the same sample are listed, as sequenced in a study of shared clonotypes between healthy human individuals. The repertoire was sequenced with immunoSEQ multiplex PCR; TCRdb's copy has only in-frame clones and lacks some. Of about 2.4 million clones in the sample, 80% to 95% were seen once. The material sequenced was naive CD4+ T cells from PBMCs. The sample's subset: CD45RA+ positively selected. These receptors all come from a man younger than 30 in good health. Some clones in this sample may be carry-over from other donors' samples.

The J gene is TRBJ2-5, the V gene TRBV28; D gene ambiguous. Trimming removed 1 base at V and 5 bases at J, with 8 bases between. The CDR3 runs to 13 residues. Per the germline V gene, CDR1 is MDHEN and CDR2 is SYDVKM. The CDR3 loop reads CASSLSDRETQYF. In DNA form, the CDR3 reads TGTGCCAGCAGTTTATCGGACCGGGAGACCCAGTACTTC.

This clone came up once. One end of the junction varies from germline; a read error may be responsible. The chain recombines TRBV28 with TRBJ2-1, with 8 bases identical to TRBD1. Germline V gene sequence: CDR1 MDHEN, CDR2 SYDVKM. CDR3 length: 13 residues. DNA for the CDR3: TGTGCCAGCAGTCCTCGGGACAGGCGGGCGAGGATCTTC. Encoded protein: CASSPRDRRARIF.

V usage is TRBV28 and J usage is TRBJ2-3; TRBD2 agrees at 7 bases. V shed 4 bases, J shed 11 bases, and the junction held 18 bases outside the gene matches. This CDR3 comprises 16 residues. The germline gives CDR1 MDHEN, CDR2 SYDVKM. The CDR3 DNA follows: TGTGCCAGCAGTTCCGTAGGAAGCGGGGCACGGAGTGTGCAGTATTTT. It translates to CASSSVGSGARSVQYF.

This rearrangement joins TRBV19 to TRBJ1-1; D is possibly TRBD1 (5 bases). This CDR3 is built from 15 residues. Germline V gene data show CDR1 as LNHDA and CDR2 as SQIVND (reference sequence). Trimming stripped 8 bases from V and 4 bases from J, with 20 bases between. CDR3 in amino acids: CASLPGPMKGTEAFF. The CDR3 nucleotides are TGTGCCAGTCTACCGGGGCCCATGAAGGGCACTGAAGCTTTCTTT.

V gene TRBV7-9 combines with J gene TRBJ2-1; a possible D gene is TRBD2 (6 bases). Per the germline V gene, CDR1 is SEHNR and CDR2 is FQNEAQ (reference sequence). The V end lost 5 bases, the J end lost 5 bases, and 16 bases lay between the germline ends. This CDR3 has 15 residues. DNA of the CDR3: TGTGCCAGCAGCCCAAAAGGTCGGGAGAACAATGAGCAGTTCTTC. Residues: CASSPKGRENNEQFF.

This rearrangement joins TRBV10-3 to TRBJ1-5; D remains ambiguous. The V end was cut by 3 bases, the J end by 5 bases, with 14 bases between. The CDR3 sequence is 15 residues long. CDR1 ENHRY and CDR2 SYGVKD come from the germline V gene. CDR3 loop: CAISDRPGGYQPQHF. CDR3 DNA sequence: TGTGCCATCAGTGATAGGCCAGGCGGGTATCAGCCCCAGCATTTT.

The V and J genes are TRBV7-3 and TRBJ2-3; D perhaps matches TRBD1 (6 bases). The V and J ends lost 1 base and 4 bases respectively, with 12 bases between them. The germline V gene encodes CDR1 SGHTA and CDR2 FQGTGA. The CDR3 extends over 15 amino acids. Here the CDR3 reads CASSLMGAGADTQYF. The DNA for the CDR3 is TGTGCCAGCAGCTTAATGGGGGCTGGGGCAGATACGCAGTATTTT.

This clone was counted only a few times. One end of the junction varies from germline; a read error may be responsible. This chain joins TRBV2 and TRBJ1-4; the D is unclear. Germline CDR1 SNHLY, CDR2 FYNNEI. CDR3 length: 13 residues. The CDR3: CASSGITIEKLFF. The CDR3 nucleotides read TGTGCCAGCAGTGGAATTACTATTGAAAAACTGTTTTTT.

This clone has only one observation. The chain has TRBV5-6 and TRBJ2-7; 12 bases map to TRBD2. The CDR3 spans 18 residues. Unmatched junction bases numbered 14, after V lost 4 bases and J lost 3 bases. Germline CDR1 SGHDT, CDR2 YYEEEE. For the CDR3, the DNA is TGTGCCAGCAGCACCCGGGACAGGGGACTAGCGGGCAACTACGAGCAGTACTTC. Amino acid sequence: CASSTRDRGLAGNYEQYF.

The chain employs TRBV9 and TRBJ2-6; D perhaps matches TRBD1 (6 bases). V gave up 3 bases and J gave up 2 bases, with 9 bases separating them. The CDR3 has 15 residues. Germline V lookup: CDR1 SGDLS, CDR2 YYNGEE. CDR3 amino acids: CASSATGPGANVLTF. In nucleotides, the CDR3 is TGTGCCAGCAGCGCGACAGGTCCTGGGGCCAACGTCCTGACTTTC.

The gene calls are TRBV25-1 and TRBJ2-1; D call uncertain. Deletions cut 2 bases from V and 6 bases from J, with 5 bases between. Germline CDR1 reads MGHDK; CDR2 reads SYGVNS. This CDR3 spans 12 amino acids. Here the CDR3 reads CASSEERNEQFF. Here the CDR3 DNA reads TGTGCCAGCAGTGAAGAGCGCAATGAGCAGTTCTTC.

CDR3 amino acids: CASSQTRQSSYEQYF. In DNA, the CDR3 is TGTGCCAGCTCGCAAACCCGACAGAGCTCCTACGAGCAGTACTTC. This sequence joins TRBV18 and TRBJ2-7; tentative D call: TRBD1 (5 bases). V lost 6 bases to trimming and J lost 0 bases, with 15 bases between them. Per germline, CDR1 KGHSH and CDR2 LQKENI. This CDR3 is built from 15 residues.

This chain connects TRBV5-8 to TRBJ1-5, with D possibly TRBD1 on 6 matching bases. The V gene lost 3 bases and the J gene lost 10 bases, with 20 bases spanning the gap. This CDR3 is 15 amino acids long. The germline CDR1 and CDR2 sequences are SGHTS and YDEGEE. CDR3 DNA: TGTGCCAGCAGCTCCCTAGGACAGCCGTGGGATCCCCAGCATTTT. Its translation: CASSSLGQPWDPQHF.

This clone came up once. The chain has TRBV11-2 and TRBJ2-2, with 10 positions matching TRBD1. Germline V gene lookup returns CDR1 SGHAT and CDR2 FQNNGV. The J segment lost 8 bases and the V segment lost 6 bases, leaving 15 bases of the junction unmatched. The length of the CDR3 is 17 residues. The CDR3 is CASSSRNRDRGGGELFF. CDR3 DNA: TGTGCCAGCAGTTCTAGAAATCGGGACAGGGGAGGTGGGGAGCTGTTTTTT.

The V gene is TRBV27, the J gene TRBJ2-7, with 11 bases matching TRBD1. Trimming took 5 bases from V and 3 from J; bases not matched to a gene: 6. Germline V gene data show CDR1 as MNHEY and CDR2 as SMNVEV (reference sequence). The CDR3 is 15 residues long. CDR3 sequence: CASSIFGTGGYEQYF. Written as DNA, the CDR3 is TGTGCCAGCAGTATATTCGGGACAGGGGGCTACGAGCAGTACTTC.

The chain links TRBV28 to TRBJ1-1; possible D gene TRBD1, 6 bases. Germline lookup yields CDR1 MDHEN and CDR2 SYDVKM. CDR3 length: 11 amino acids. V was clipped by 7 bases and J by 11 bases, with 14 bases between them. The CDR3 spells CASTKGGMAFF. CDR3 DNA sequence: TGTGCCAGCACTAAGGGGGGCATGGCTTTCTTT.

The V and J genes are TRBV7-2 and TRBJ1-5, with D uncertain. Per the germline V gene, CDR1 is SGHTA and CDR2 is FQGNSA. This CDR3 region has 12 residues. V dropped 4 bases and J dropped 4 bases, with 5 bases sitting between them. CDR3 residues: CASSSLNQPQHF. CDR3 DNA: TGTGCCAGCAGCTCATTAAATCAGCCCCAGCATTTT.

The chain combines TRBV5-3 with TRBJ2-5, with TRBD1 matching 10 bases. TRBV5-3 is placed among ORFs of uncertain function. The CDR3 loop spans 15 amino acids. With V trimmed by 5 bases and J by 1 base, 5 bases remained unmatched. The CDR3 DNA follows: TGTGCCAGAAGGTCCGGGACAGGGGTCCAAGAGACCCAGTACTTC. Translating gives CARRSGTGVQETQYF.

The chain has TRBV2 and TRBJ2-5, with 9 nucleotides matching TRBD1. The germline V gene encodes CDR1 SNHLY and CDR2 FYNNEI. The CDR3 has 14 residues. The V gene end was trimmed by 7 bases and the J gene end by 5 bases; junction bases not matched to a gene: 8. CDR3 nucleotides: TGTGCCAGCAATACACAGGGGGCCGGGGAGACCCAGTACTTC. It translates to CASNTQGAGETQYF.

This clone was recorded only once. The chain is built from TRBV7-2 and TRBJ2-7, with D hard to call. The CDR3 runs to 15 residues. Germline CDR1 SGHTA, CDR2 FQGNSA. V dropped 5 bases and J dropped 0 bases, with 14 bases sitting between them. The CDR3 is CASSPVGRSSYEQYF. The DNA of the CDR3 is TGTGCCAGCAGCCCCGTGGGCAGGAGCTCCTACGAGCAGTACTTC.

The chain recombines TRBV5-1 with TRBJ2-1; tentatively, D is TRBD2 (6 bases). With 4 bases removed from V and 5 bases from J, the gap between germline ends came to 13 bases. CDR1 SGHRS and CDR2 YFSETQ come from the germline V gene. CDR3 length: 14 amino acids. This chain's CDR3 is CASSIASVNNEQFF. The DNA for the CDR3 is TGCGCCAGCAGCATCGCTAGCGTAAACAATGAGCAGTTCTTC.

The rearrangement links TRBV29-1 to TRBJ2-7; D is undetermined. V was pared by 6 bases and J by 5 bases, with 20 bases between. This CDR3 is 14 amino acids long. CDR1 and CDR2 from the germline V gene are SQVTM and ANQGSEA. CDR3 sequence reads: CSVGSIHSIHEQYF. The CDR3 region has the DNA TGCAGCGTGGGCAGCATCCACTCCATCCACGAGCAGTACTTC.